The 18 T cell receptor beta chains given below trace back to one sample, sequenced in a study of T cell repertoires in cytomegalovirus infection. TCRdb recomputed calls from the reads with MiXCR, one row per CDR3 protein. The table has roughly 200,000 distinct CDR3 sequences, about a sixth seen once. The specimen sequenced was CD8+ T cells from PBMCs. The receptors derive from a human donor in good health (CMV status not recorded). Some clones in this sample may be carry-over from other donors' samples.

The gene calls are TRBV7-6 and TRBJ2-1; 7 positions agree with TRBD1. With 6 bases clipped from V and 4 bases from J, the junction kept 15 bases outside the gene matches. The CDR3 extends over 17 amino acids. Germline values: CDR1 SGHVS, CDR2 FNYEAQ. The CDR3 DNA is TGTGCCAGCAGTCCGAATTCTCAGGGGGTTCCGTACAATGAGCAGTTCTTC. This translates into CASSPNSQGVPYNEQFF.

As DNA, the CDR3 is TGTGCCAGCAGCTTAAGTCAGGGGCCAAGCGGGGAGCTGTTTTTT. It translates to CASSLSQGPSGELFF. The V call is TRBV7-6, the J call TRBJ2-2; D is perhaps TRBD1 (6 bases). The CDR3 is made up of 15 amino acids. V dropped 2 bases and J dropped 7 bases, with 14 bases sitting between them. CDR1 SGHVS and CDR2 FNYEAQ come from the germline V gene.

This clonotype was seen only a few times. The chain couples TRBV7-9 to TRBJ1-2; D is perhaps TRBD1 (6 bases). Looked up from germline, CDR1 is SEHNR and CDR2 is FQNEAQ (reference sequence). V lost 6 bases and J lost 2, with 10 bases in between. There are 13 residues in the CDR3. DNA of the CDR3: TGTGCCAGCAGTCAAGACAGGAACTATGGCTACACCTTC. Protein product: CASSQDRNYGYTF.

The chain links TRBV7-2 to TRBJ2-7; D perhaps matches TRBD1 (5 bases). Germline values: CDR1 SGHTA, CDR2 FQGNSA. The CDR3 runs to 14 residues. Trimming cost V 6 bases and J 2 bases, with 14 bases left between them. CDR3 protein: CASSTGPYTYEQYF. CDR3 coding DNA: TGTGCCAGCAGTACAGGCCCTTACACCTACGAGCAGTACTTC.

The CDR3 DNA reads as TGTGCCAGCAGCTTAACTGGTATTGGGACGGCGATCGAGCAGTACTTC. It encodes CASSLTGIGTAIEQYF. The chain employs TRBV7-8 and TRBJ2-7, with D perhaps assigned TRBD1 or TRBD2 (5 bases each). V lost 2 bases and J 6 bases, leaving 20 bases between the germline ends. The CDR3 covers 16 residues. Germline V gene lookup returns CDR1 SGHVS and CDR2 FQNEAQ. Full variable domain (outside the CDR3, taken from reference TRBV7-8 and TRBJ2-7): GAGVSQSPRYKVAKRGQDVALRCDPISGHVSLFWYQQALGQGPEFLTYFQNEAQLDKSGLPSDRFFAERPEGSVSTLKIQRTQQEDSAVYLCASSLTGIGTAIEQYFGPGTRLTVT.

The rearrangement uses TRBV7-9 and TRBJ1-5; TRBD1 is a possible D gene (5 bases). The V gene's germline CDR1 is SEHNR and CDR2 FQNEAQ (reference sequence). This CDR3 has 12 amino acids. Trimming left V 5 bases short and J 6 bases short, with 8 bases between. CDR3 DNA: TGTGCCAGCAGCGTAAGGGGTCAGCCCCAGCATTTT. Its translation is CASSVRGQPQHF.

This clonotype has only a few counts. This CDR3 reads CASSYSGQRQETQYF. CDR3 nucleotides: TGTGCCAGCAGTTACTCGGGACAGCGGCAAGAGACCCAGTACTTC. The gene calls are TRBV6-2 or TRBV6-3 and TRBJ2-5; 7 bases align to TRBD1. Germline values: CDR1 MNHEY, CDR2 SVGEGT. With V trimmed by 0 bases and J by 2 bases, 3 bases remained unmatched. The CDR3 length is 15 residues.

The chain recombines TRBV19 with TRBJ1-1; D remains ambiguous. The germline V gene has CDR1 LNHDA and CDR2 SQIVND (reference sequence). The CDR3 runs 15 residues. Trimming shortened V by 5 bases and J by 4 bases, and 17 bases separated the two germline ends. This chain's CDR3 is CASSPGVLRGTEAFF. CDR3 in DNA: TGTGCCAGTAGTCCCGGGGTGCTCCGGGGCACTGAAGCTTTCTTT. The whole variable domain, remainder taken from reference TRBV19 and TRBJ1-1, is DGGITQSPKYLFRKEGQNVTLSCEQNLNHDAMYWYRQDPGQGLRLIYYSQIVNDFQKGDIAEGYSVSREKKESFPLTVTSAQKNPTAFYLCASSPGVLRGTEAFFGQGTRLTVV.

The genes are TRBV28 and TRBJ2-3; TRBD2 agrees at 12 bases. This CDR3 is 18 amino acids long. Per germline, CDR1 MDHEN and CDR2 SYDVKM. The V segment lost 3 bases and the J segment 0 bases; nucleotides outside the gene matches: 7. The CDR3 DNA is TGTGCCAGCAGTTTTCGAACTAGCGGGGGGAAAAGCACAGATACGCAGTATTTT. Its protein product is CASSFRTSGGKSTDTQYF.

This chain links TRBV4-1 with TRBJ2-7; no reliable D call. Looked up from germline, CDR1 is MGHRA and CDR2 is YSYEKL. V was clipped by 1 base and J by 2 bases, with 6 bases between them. This CDR3 has 13 residues. The CDR3 region is CASSQGSPYEQYF. CDR3 DNA: TGCGCCAGCAGCCAAGGCAGTCCCTACGAGCAGTACTTC.

The rearrangement joins TRBV30 to TRBJ1-1; possible D gene TRBD1, 6 bases. Germline loops: CDR1 GTSNPN, CDR2 SVGIG (reference sequence). The CDR3 consists of 15 residues. Trimming pared 1 base from V and 1 base from J, leaving 13 bases between. CDR3 DNA sequence: TGTGCCTGGAGTGCCCCCCGGGGGCAGAACACTGAAGCTTTCTTT. Translated, it gives CAWSAPRGQNTEAFF.

This clonotype was picked up many times. This chain links TRBV7-2 with TRBJ2-7; no definite D call. Germline-derived CDR1 and CDR2 are SGHTA and FQGNSA. The length of the CDR3 is 12 residues. V was trimmed by 6 bases and J by 3 bases, leaving 9 bases between them. The CDR3 is CASSPGDYEQYF. CDR3 coding DNA: TGTGCCAGCAGTCCCGGAGACTACGAGCAGTACTTC.

The table lists this clonotype with a few counts. V is TRBV28 and J is TRBJ1-1; D not certain. Germline CDR1 MDHEN, CDR2 SYDVKM. The CDR3 is made up of 14 amino acids. V was pared by 8 bases and J by 6 bases, with 19 bases between. The CDR3 nucleotides are TGTGCCAGCCGCTTCCTCCGGGAGGTCGCTGAAGCTTTCTTT. Translation gives CASRFLREVAEAFF.

The rearrangement links TRBV7-2 to TRBJ2-2; 10 nucleotides agree with TRBD1. The trim removed 5 bases at V and 2 bases at J, leaving 11 bases unmatched. The CDR3 sequence is 18 residues long. CDR1 is SGHTA and CDR2 is FQGNSA in the germline V gene. The CDR3 DNA reads as TGTGCCAGCAGCCCCGGGACAGGGGCTCTCCACAACACCGGGGAGCTGTTTTTT. Residues: CASSPGTGALHNTGELFF.

CDR3 protein: CSATGPGRSYEQYF. The CDR3 DNA reads as TGCAGTGCCACAGGCCCGGGGCGCTCCTACGAGCAGTACTTC. The rearrangement links TRBV20-1 to TRBJ2-7; perhaps D is TRBD1 or TRBD2 (5 bases each). CDR3 length: 14 residues. Trimming took off 6 bases at V and 0 bases at J, with 15 bases between the two ends. Germline lookup yields CDR1 DFQATT and CDR2 SNEGSKA (reference sequence).

The CDR3 is CSARDYRGDSSYNSPLHF. The CDR3 nucleotides are TGCAGTGCTAGAGATTACAGGGGGGATAGCTCCTATAATTCACCCCTCCACTTT. V and J are TRBV20-1 and TRBJ1-6; the match to TRBD1 covers 8 bases. Trimming removed 0 bases from V and 0 bases from J; junction bases left unmatched: 7. The germline V gene encodes CDR1 DFQATT and CDR2 SNEGSKA (reference sequence). CDR3 length equals 18 residues.

V and J are TRBV4-1 and TRBJ2-6, with D possibly TRBD2 on 5 matching bases. V lost 5 bases and J 6 bases, leaving 14 bases between the germline ends. Germline V gene sequence: CDR1 MGHRA, CDR2 YSYEKL. The CDR3 contains 15 residues. The CDR3: CASSRDRGMANVLTF. The CDR3 DNA sequence: TGCGCCAGCAGCAGAGATCGGGGAATGGCCAACGTCCTGACTTTC.

The chain couples TRBV28 to TRBJ1-2, with TRBD1 matching 8 bases. Trimming removed 4 bases from V and 4 bases from J; junction bases left unmatched: 5. The CDR3 sequence is 14 residues long. Germline CDR1 MDHEN, CDR2 SYDVKM. CDR3 loop: CASSSRDRGYGYTF. CDR3 nucleotide sequence: TGTGCCAGCAGTTCCCGAGACAGGGGCTATGGCTACACCTTC.